These 30 T cell receptor beta chains were all obtained from the same sample, sequenced in a study of tissue T cells after allogeneic stem cell transplantation. Enrolled prospectively were adult allogeneic hematopoietic cell transplant recipients whose graft-versus-host disease was steroid-refractory. Profiling relied on immunoSEQ multiplex PCR, and the TCRdb table lists in-frame clones only, not all of them. The table has 2,500 to 3,000 clones, 65% seen once; the top ten hold approximately 22%. The input for sequencing was duodenal tissue, taken at autopsy. These receptors all stem from a male patient aged 60 or older with steroid-refractory graft-versus-host disease after an allogeneic stem cell transplant. The graft donor may account for some of the T cells.

J is TRBJ2-1 and V is TRBV2, with D perhaps TRBD1 (7 bases). V lost 9 bases to trimming and J lost 9 bases, with 18 bases between them. The germline V gene has CDR1 SNHLY and CDR2 FYNNEI. The CDR3 is made up of 13 amino acids. In DNA form, the CDR3 reads TGTGCCAGTGGACAGGTAGTCGGGGGTGAGCAGTTCTTC. Protein sequence: CASGQVVGGEQFF.

This clone appeared a few times. V usage is TRBV27 and J usage is TRBJ2-1; TRBD2 matches 9 bases. Germline trimming cut 4 bases from V and 4 bases from J; bases unmatched to any gene: 11. The length of the CDR3 is 17 residues. Germline-derived CDR1 and CDR2 are MNHEY and SMNVEV (reference sequence). The chain's CDR3 is CASSSSGAGPPYNEQFF. The CDR3 DNA is TGTGCCAGCAGTTCTAGCGGGGCCGGGCCCCCTTACAATGAGCAGTTCTTC.

This clone was seen a few times. The CDR3 DNA is TGTGCCAGCAGATATGACAGGGTCTCACCCCTCCACTTT. Residues: CASRYDRVSPLHF. The chain combines TRBV6-6 with TRBJ1-6; 7 nucleotides match TRBD1. The trim removed 6 bases at V and 10 bases at J, leaving 6 bases unmatched. Germline V gives CDR1 MNHNY, CDR2 SVGAGI (reference sequence). CDR3 length equals 13 residues.

The chain links TRBV9 to TRBJ2-5, with 7 nucleotides matching TRBD2. The CDR3 consists of 13 residues. CDR1 and CDR2 (germline): SGDLS, YYNGEE. V dropped 1 base and J dropped 5; count of bases not matched to a gene: 2. CDR3 nucleotide sequence: TGTGCCAGCAGCGTATGGGAGGGGGAGACCCAGTACTTC. Amino acid sequence: CASSVWEGETQYF.

This chain joins TRBV4-1 and TRBJ2-1; D might be TRBD1 or TRBD2, each matching 5 bases. The V gene's germline CDR1 is MGHRA and CDR2 YSYEKL. This CDR3 region has 12 residues. The V end was cut by 4 bases, the J end by 9 bases, with 10 bases between. CDR3 protein: CASSPRDLEQFF. In nucleotides, the CDR3 is TGCGCCAGCAGCCCACGGGACCTTGAGCAGTTCTTC.

The chain is built from TRBV2 and TRBJ1-5, with D possibly matching TRBD1 (6 bases). This CDR3 has 12 amino acids. CDR1 is SNHLY and CDR2 is FYNNEI in the germline V gene. Trimming cost V 5 bases and J 6 bases, with 8 bases left between them. CDR3 bases: TGTGCCAGCAGTAGCAGGGGTCAGCCCCAGCATTTT. Its translation is CASSSRGQPQHF. Filled out from reference TRBV2 and TRBJ1-5, the complete variable domain reads EPEVTQTPSHQVTQMGQEVILRCVPISNHLYFYWYRQILGQKVEFLVSFYNNEISEKSEIFDDQFSVERPDGSNFTLKIRSTKLEDSAMYFCASSSRGQPQHFGDGTRLSIL.

In its sample, this clone ranks as large (0.1 to 1%). The V call is TRBV2, the J call TRBJ1-4, with D perhaps matching TRBD1 (5 bases). CDR1 and CDR2 from the germline V gene are SNHLY and FYNNEI. The V end lost 3 bases, the J end lost 6 bases, and 11 bases lay between the germline ends. This CDR3 has 14 residues. CDR3 loop: CASSEEGGDEKLFF. In nucleotides, the CDR3 is TGTGCCAGCAGTGAGGAAGGAGGGGATGAAAAACTGTTTTTT.

The CDR3 sequence: CASSDRGSFGYTF. For the CDR3, the DNA is TGTGCCAGCAGCGACAGGGGGTCATTTGGCTACACCTTC. The rearrangement links TRBV12-3 or TRBV12-4 to TRBJ1-2; TRBD1 matches at 9 bases. The CDR3 loop spans 13 amino acids. Trimming cost V 6 bases and J 7 bases; bases outside gene matches: 6.

The chain uses TRBV18 and TRBJ2-4; D remains unclear. CDR3 length: 13 residues. The ends were cut back, 3 bases at V and 5 bases at J, with 8 bases in the middle. Per germline, CDR1 KGHSH and CDR2 LQKENI. CDR3 sequence reads: CASSPQRENIQYF. The CDR3 DNA is TGTGCCAGCTCACCCCAAAGGGAAAACATTCAGTACTTC.

V gene TRBV5-1 combines with J gene TRBJ1-2; 8 bases align to TRBD1. Germline-derived CDR1 and CDR2 are SGHRS and YFSETQ. CDR3 length: 13 amino acids. V lost 3 bases, J lost 5 bases, and 3 bases stayed unmatched. The CDR3 DNA follows: TGCGCCAGCAGCTCTGGACAGGGATATGGCTACACCTTC. It yields the protein CASSSGQGYGYTF.

The sample holds one count of this clone. The chain is built from TRBV29-1 and TRBJ1-6; D call uncertain. Germline V gene data show CDR1 as SQVTM and CDR2 as ANQGSEA. The CDR3 extends over 13 amino acids. V dropped 5 bases and J dropped 3 bases, with 8 bases sitting between them. CDR3 sequence (DNA): TGCAGCGTTTGCCTCCACTATAATTCACCCCTCCACTTT. This gives the protein CSVCLHYNSPLHF.

This sequence joins TRBV7-2 and TRBJ2-7, with a weak D call TRBD1 (5 bases). The CDR3 has 15 amino acids. Per the germline V gene, CDR1 is SGHTA and CDR2 is FQGNSA. The V and J ends lost 5 bases and 1 base respectively, with 15 bases between them. The CDR3 region is CASSRPGAGSYEQYF. For the CDR3, the DNA is TGTGCCAGCAGCCGTCCTGGGGCCGGATCCTACGAGCAGTACTTC.

The rearrangement joins TRBV4-3 to TRBJ2-7; the D is unclear. The CDR3 is 15 amino acids. Germline CDR1 and CDR2: LGHNA and YSLEER. V dropped 1 base and J dropped 3 bases, with 13 bases sitting between them. The CDR3 coding sequence is TGCGCCAGCAGCCAAGGAGTTAATCGTAACTACGAGCAGTACTTC. It is translated as CASSQGVNRNYEQYF.

This clone is large in the sample. This chain joins TRBV4-2 and TRBJ1-2; D perhaps matches TRBD1 (5 bases). Trimming left V 5 bases short and J 5 bases short, with 15 bases between. The CDR3 sequence is 14 residues long. Germline CDR1 LGHNA, CDR2 YNFKEQ. This CDR3 reads CASSDSGARYGYTF. The DNA for the CDR3 is TGTGCCAGCAGCGATTCTGGGGCGAGGTATGGCTACACCTTC.

By sample fraction, this clone is medium-sized. The chain carries TRBV7-9 and TRBJ1-1; TRBD1 might be the D (5 bases). The CDR3 length is 14 residues. The ends were cut back, 0 bases at V and 5 bases at J, with 10 bases in the middle. Germline values: CDR1 SEHNR, CDR2 FQNEAQ (reference sequence). CDR3 sequence: CASSLASRGTEAFF. Written as DNA, the CDR3 is TGTGCCAGCAGCTTAGCGTCTCGGGGGACTGAAGCTTTCTTT.

The sample holds a few counts of this clone. CDR3 protein: CASSLVNRREAFF. The CDR3 DNA is TGTGCCAGCAGCTTAGTTAACAGGAGAGAAGCTTTCTTT. This chain uses TRBV7-9 with TRBJ1-1; maybe TRBD1 (5 bases). This CDR3 has 13 amino acids. The germline CDR1 and CDR2 sequences are SEHNR and FQNEAQ (reference sequence). The V gene lost 1 base and the J gene lost 8 bases, with 11 bases spanning the gap.

This chain uses TRBV19 with TRBJ1-1; maybe TRBD1 (5 bases). Between the trimmed V and J ends, which lost 3 bases and 5 bases, there was a span of 13 bases. This CDR3 region has 14 residues. Germline loops: CDR1 LNHDA, CDR2 SQIVND (reference sequence). Here the CDR3 reads CASSIQGSWTEAFF. The DNA of the CDR3 is TGTGCCAGTAGTATCCAGGGTAGTTGGACTGAAGCTTTCTTT.

This rearrangement joins TRBV3-1 (or the pseudogene TRBV3-2) to TRBJ1-5; 9 positions match TRBD1. V trimming: 9 bases; J trimming: 4 bases; junction bases outside the gene matches: 1. The CDR3 is 12 amino acids. Germline CDR1 is LGHDT and CDR2 is YNNKEL (reference sequence). The CDR3 DNA is TGTGCCAGTGGACAGGGGAATCAGCCCCAGCATTTT. Translation gives CASGQGNQPQHF.

This clone was counted between two and nine times. CDR3 residues: CASSSPNTEAFF. CDR3 in DNA: TGTGCCAGCAGCTCTCCGAACACTGAAGCTTTCTTT. V is TRBV5-4 and J is TRBJ1-1; D remains ambiguous. In germline, CDR1 is SGHNT, CDR2 YYREEE (reference sequence). Trimming shortened V by 3 bases and J by 1 base, and 4 bases separated the two germline ends. The CDR3 loop spans 12 amino acids.

Here the CDR3 reads CASSEFRGVGNEQFF. CDR3 nucleotide sequence: TGTGCCAGCAGTGAATTCCGGGGGGTAGGAAATGAGCAGTTCTTC. The V call is TRBV2, the J call TRBJ2-1; TRBD2 agrees at 7 bases. Germline lookup yields CDR1 SNHLY and CDR2 FYNNEI. The V gene end was trimmed by 2 bases and the J gene end by 7 bases; junction bases not matched to a gene: 8. The CDR3 has 15 residues.

The rearrangement uses TRBV5-5 and TRBJ2-5; D is undetermined. Trimming cost V 0 bases and J 5 bases, with 17 bases left between them. Germline assignment: CDR1 SGHKS and CDR2 YYEKEE (reference sequence). This CDR3 has 16 amino acids. CDR3 amino acids: CASSLDTPRPRETQYF. The CDR3 bases are TGTGCCAGCAGCTTGGACACTCCACGCCCTCGGGAGACCCAGTACTTC.

This chain links TRBV5-1 with TRBJ2-5; D remains unclear. CDR3 size: 11 residues. V shed 2 bases and J shed 1 base, with 0 bases lying between them. CDR1 is SGHRS, CDR2 YFSETQ, per germline. CDR3 residues: CASSFQETQYF. The CDR3 DNA follows: TGCGCCAGCAGCTTCCAAGAGACCCAGTACTTC.

The V gene is TRBV10-2, the J gene TRBJ2-3, with 7 positions matching TRBD2. The ends lost 3 bases at V and 2 bases at J; junction bases unmatched: 5. The CDR3 spans 15 residues. Germline CDR1 and CDR2: WSHSY and SAAADI. This CDR3 reads CASSDSGRHTDTQYF. The CDR3 DNA follows: TGCGCCAGCAGTGATAGCGGGCGGCACACAGATACGCAGTATTTT.

The CDR3 sequence: CASSEKDYGYTF. In DNA, the CDR3 is TGTGCCAGCAGTGAAAAGGACTATGGCTACACCTTC. The V call is TRBV6-1, the J call TRBJ1-2; D gene ambiguous. The V end lost 2 bases, the J end lost 3 bases, and 4 bases lay between the germline ends. The CDR3 loop spans 12 amino acids. Germline CDR1 reads MNHNS; CDR2 reads SASEGT.

By share of the sample, this clone is large. The genes are TRBV15 and TRBJ1-2; D gene ambiguous. The CDR3 has 16 amino acids. V was clipped by 0 bases and J by 8 bases, with 19 bases between them. Per germline, CDR1 LNHNV and CDR2 YYDKDF (reference sequence). The CDR3 loop reads CATSRDHRVGLQGYTF. The CDR3 nucleotides read TGTGCCACCAGCAGAGATCATCGGGTGGGGTTGCAAGGCTACACCTTC.

The rearrangement links TRBV28 to TRBJ2-2, with D perhaps matching TRBD1 or TRBD2 (5 bases each). The CDR3 is 15 residues long. V lost 6 bases, J lost 4 bases, and 15 bases lay in between. Looked up from germline, CDR1 is MDHEN and CDR2 is SYDVKM. The CDR3: CASSPTDGSTGELFF. CDR3 DNA: TGTGCCAGCAGCCCGACAGATGGGAGCACCGGGGAGCTGTTTTTT.

The gene calls are TRBV7-2 and TRBJ1-5; D is unclear. The CDR3 consists of 13 residues. Germline V gene sequence: CDR1 SGHTA, CDR2 FQGNSA. The germline V and J ends were trimmed by 10 bases and 4 bases, with 14 bases remaining between them. The CDR3 region is CATSEELNQPQHF. The CDR3 coding sequence is TGTGCCACGTCAGAGGAACTTAATCAGCCCCAGCATTTT.

The rearrangement joins TRBV9 to TRBJ2-5; perhaps TRBD2 as D (6 bases). Germline CDR1 is SGDLS and CDR2 is YYNGEE. The CDR3 extends over 13 amino acids. Between the trimmed V and J ends, which lost 0 bases and 5 bases, there was a span of 8 bases. CDR3 DNA sequence: TGTGCCAGCAGCGTAGGGGGGGAGGAGACCCAGTACTTC. This translates into CASSVGGEETQYF.

J is TRBJ2-1 and V is TRBV7-2; the D gene is possibly TRBD1 (7 bases). CDR3 size: 13 residues. Germline lookup yields CDR1 SGHTA and CDR2 FQGNSA. The V and J ends lost 5 bases and 7 bases respectively, with 12 bases between them. The CDR3 DNA follows: TGTGCCAGCAGCCGATCAGGGGGGAATGAGCAGTTCTTC. As protein: CASSRSGGNEQFF.

V usage is TRBV7-2 and J usage is TRBJ1-4; D might be TRBD1 (5 bases). The CDR3 is 16 amino acids. The V end was cut by 1 base, the J end by 5 bases, with 14 bases between. Looked up from germline, CDR1 is SGHTA and CDR2 is FQGNSA. In DNA, the CDR3 is TGTGCCAGCAGCTTAGGGGGGACGGTCTCGAATGAAAAACTGTTTTTT. It specifies CASSLGGTVSNEKLFF. Full variable domain (rest looked up from reference TRBV7-2 and TRBJ1-4): GAGVSQSPSNKVTEKGKDVELRCDPISGHTALYWYRQSLGQGLEFLIYFQGNSAPDKSGLPSDRFSAERTGGSVSTLTIQRTQQEDSAVYLCASSLGGTVSNEKLFFGSGTQLSVL.